In this sample, the clone carrying this T cell receptor (beta chain) turned up a few times. Antigen: not known. This sample was taken from a study of cytomegalovirus exposure and HLA in healthy donors. Study-level points and caveats: In most subjects, TCR beta sequences reportedly gave accurate predictions of HLA-A and HLA-B alleles. Cytomegalovirus association was listed for around 170 TCR beta chains.

This PCR relied on a set of 60 Vbeta primers and 13 Jbeta primers. The protocol was immunoSEQ multiplex PCR, while the TCRdb copy is restricted to in-frame clones and leaves out a portion. Here the sample spans about 130,000 clones, approximately 75% being singletons. In germline, CDR1 is MDHEN, CDR2 SYDVKM. Trimming removed 5 bases from V and 9 bases from J; junction bases left unmatched: 12. The CDR3 length is 14 residues. The V and J genes are TRBV28 and TRBJ2-7; the match to TRBD2 covers 8 bases. Material: PBMCs. The clonotype was recovered from a woman in her forties or fifties in good health and CMV-seronegative. CDR3 loop: CASSQLAGSESQYF. The CDR3 bases are TGTGCCAGCAGTCAATTAGCGGGGAGTGAGTCGCAGTACTTC.